These 19 T cell receptor beta chains came from one sample sequenced in a study of long-term antiretroviral therapy in people with HIV. Runs used v3.0 of the immunoSEQ assay and were done at survey level. Sequencing used immunoSEQ multiplex PCR; TCRdb keeps in-frame clones, though not all of them. The sample lists roughly 14,000 clones, around 80% occurring once. Source: unsorted PBMCs, taken 3.1 years after starting antiretroviral therapy. The source of these receptors is a man aged 35 to 55 with HIV.

V and J are TRBV30 and TRBJ2-2; D ambiguous. The CDR3 has 13 amino acids. V was pared by 2 bases and J by 6 bases, with 10 bases between. Per germline, CDR1 GTSNPN and CDR2 SVGIG (reference sequence). CDR3 sequence reads: CAWSPQVSGELFF. In nucleotides, the CDR3 is TGTGCCTGGAGTCCCCAGGTATCCGGGGAGCTGTTTTTT.

This clone has only a few counts. V gene TRBV29-1 combines with J gene TRBJ1-2; D possibly corresponds to TRBD1 (6 bases). The V and J ends lost 4 bases and 6 bases respectively, with 9 bases between them. The germline V gene has CDR1 SQVTM and CDR2 ANQGSEA. The CDR3 contains 11 residues. The CDR3 here is CSVGGQNGYTF. For the CDR3, the DNA is TGCAGCGTTGGGGGGCAGAATGGCTACACCTTC.

The chain recombines TRBV11-2 with TRBJ2-1; no definite D call. The V gene lost 4 bases and the J gene lost 8 bases, with 6 bases spanning the gap. Germline values: CDR1 SGHAT, CDR2 FQNNGV. The CDR3 covers 11 residues. Here the CDR3 DNA reads TGTGCCAGCAGCTCCGGAGATGAGCAGTTCTTC. Amino acid sequence: CASSSGDEQFF.

The chain has TRBV5-1 and TRBJ2-2; possibly TRBD1 or TRBD2 for D (5 bases each). The CDR3 sequence is 14 residues long. V was shortened by 2 bases and J by 5 bases, with 10 bases between the two germline ends. The germline gives CDR1 SGHRS, CDR2 YFSETQ. In DNA form, the CDR3 reads TGCGCCAGCAGCTTTTACGAGGGGACCGGGGAGCTGTTTTTT. It is translated as CASSFYEGTGELFF.

This clone appeared once. CDR3 sequence (DNA): TGTGCCAGCAGCTTGTATTCCCGACAGGGAGGCTACGAGCAGTACTTC. Translating gives CASSLYSRQGGYEQYF. The genes are TRBV5-8 and TRBJ2-7; weak D call: TRBD1 (7 bases). Germline CDR1 reads SGHTS; CDR2 reads YDEGEE. Trimming removed 1 base at V and 3 bases at J, with 17 bases between. The CDR3 runs 16 residues.

This chain connects TRBV18 to TRBJ2-1; 8 positions agree with TRBD2. CDR3 size: 14 residues. With V trimmed by 3 bases and J by 9 bases, 7 bases remained unmatched. Germline-derived CDR1 and CDR2 are KGHSH and LQKENI. CDR3: CASSPDPRGAEQFF. The CDR3 DNA is TGTGCCAGCTCACCGGACCCGCGGGGGGCTGAGCAGTTCTTC.

The rearrangement links TRBV4-1 to TRBJ1-1; D not certain. V shed 0 bases and J shed 3 bases, with 20 bases lying between them. From germline, CDR1 is MGHRA and CDR2 YSYEKL. The CDR3 consists of 18 residues. The CDR3 nucleotides are TGCGCCAGCAGCCAAGATACCCGATTATCGCGAAAGGACACTGAAGCTTTCTTT. Residues: CASSQDTRLSRKDTEAFF.

The chain joins TRBV25-1 to TRBJ2-7; D not certain. V lost 2 bases, J lost 4 bases, and 12 bases lay in between. This CDR3 is built from 14 residues. CDR1 and CDR2 from the germline V gene are MGHDK and SYGVNS. CDR3 DNA sequence: TGTGCCAGCAGTGAAAGATTTGAGTCTTACGAGCAGTACTTC. It encodes CASSERFESYEQYF.

This chain uses TRBV7-9 with TRBJ2-1; D possibly corresponds to TRBD1 (5 bases). Trimming stripped 5 bases from V and 10 bases from J, with 9 bases between. This CDR3 has 11 amino acids. Germline values: CDR1 SEHNR, CDR2 FQNEAQ (reference sequence). CDR3 loop: CASSTRAEQFF. The CDR3, as DNA: TGTGCCAGCAGCACCAGGGCGGAGCAGTTCTTC.

This chain joins TRBV2 and TRBJ2-1, with 9 nucleotides matching TRBD2. This CDR3 is 16 amino acids long. Germline V gene sequence: CDR1 SNHLY, CDR2 FYNNEI. With 1 base clipped from V and 6 bases from J, the junction kept 7 bases outside the gene matches. The CDR3 nucleotides read TGTGCCAGCAGTGAAGTCGGGGCGGGGGGGCTCAATGAGCAGTTCTTC. Protein: CASSEVGAGGLNEQFF.

The chain combines TRBV18 with TRBJ1-2; no clear D. CDR3 length equals 13 residues. Trimming stripped 2 bases from V and 2 bases from J, with 6 bases between. Per the germline V gene, CDR1 is KGHSH and CDR2 is LQKENI. This CDR3 is CASSPAENYGYTF. The CDR3 bases are TGTGCCAGCTCACCAGCCGAGAACTATGGCTACACCTTC.

The chain has TRBV19 and TRBJ1-2; 7 bases align to TRBD1. In germline, CDR1 is LNHDA, CDR2 SQIVND (reference sequence). The CDR3 extends over 14 amino acids. V trimming: 9 bases; J trimming: 8 bases; junction bases outside the gene matches: 15. The CDR3 nucleotides are TGTGCCAGCGGGGCCCCGAATAACAGGGGCGGCTACACCTTC. Amino acid sequence: CASGAPNNRGGYTF.

V gene TRBV10-3 combines with J gene TRBJ2-1; D not certain. V lost 7 bases to trimming and J lost 0 bases, with 16 bases between them. This CDR3 has 16 residues. Germline CDR1 reads ENHRY; CDR2 reads SYGVKD. Written as DNA, the CDR3 is TGTGCCATCACGGCGGAAACACCGGACTCCTACAATGAGCAGTTCTTC. It specifies CAITAETPDSYNEQFF.

V is TRBV7-9 and J is TRBJ2-1; D may be TRBD2 (5 bases). The CDR3 covers 15 residues. Trimming left V 5 bases short and J 0 bases short, with 11 bases between. CDR1 is SEHNR, CDR2 FQNEAQ, per germline (reference sequence). The CDR3 DNA sequence: TGTGCCAGCAGCGCTAGCCTTAGCTCCTACAATGAGCAGTTCTTC. Its translation is CASSASLSSYNEQFF.

The rearrangement links TRBV30 to TRBJ1-2; TRBD1 agrees at 7 bases. Germline lookup yields CDR1 GTSNPN and CDR2 SVGIG (reference sequence). This CDR3 is 13 amino acids long. V lost 4 bases to trimming and J lost 4 bases; unmatched junction nucleotides: 6. As DNA, the CDR3 is TGTGCCTGGAAAAACAGGGGTTCCTATGGCTACACCTTC. Protein: CAWKNRGSYGYTF.

The chain employs TRBV7-8 and TRBJ1-1; a possible D gene is TRBD1 (5 bases). The germline V and J ends were trimmed by 8 bases and 6 bases, with 13 bases remaining between them. Germline V gene lookup returns CDR1 SGHVS and CDR2 FQNEAQ. This CDR3 is built from 12 residues. As DNA, the CDR3 is TGTGCCAGCGGTGCGGGGGTCCCTGAAGCTTTCTTT. Its protein is CASGAGVPEAFF. Complete variable domain (other parts from reference TRBV7-8 and TRBJ1-1): GAGVSQSPRYKVAKRGQDVALRCDPISGHVSLFWYQQALGQGPEFLTYFQNEAQLDKSGLPSDRFFAERPEGSVSTLKIQRTQQEDSAVYLCASGAGVPEAFFGQGTRLTVV.

In its sample, this clone was seen a few times. The genes are TRBV27 and TRBJ1-6; 10 nucleotides match TRBD1. V was clipped by 6 bases and J by 10 bases; unmatched bases: 3. This CDR3 region has 13 residues. Germline CDR1 is MNHEY and CDR2 is SMNVEV (reference sequence). The CDR3 protein is CASSGTGVSPLHF. The CDR3 coding sequence is TGTGCCAGCAGCGGGACAGGGGTATCACCCCTCCACTTT.

This chain links TRBV19 with TRBJ2-7; D gene ambiguous. This CDR3 comprises 13 residues. Germline V gene sequence: CDR1 LNHDA, CDR2 SQIVND (reference sequence). V was trimmed by 6 bases and J by 1 base, leaving 10 bases between them. CDR3 sequence: CASRKAASYEQYF. The CDR3 nucleotides read TGTGCCAGTAGGAAGGCGGCGTCCTACGAGCAGTACTTC.

This chain connects TRBV29-1 to TRBJ1-2, with 7 bases fitting TRBD1. The CDR3 has 13 amino acids. Losses at the gene ends were 5 bases for V and 3 bases for J; bases not matched to a gene: 6. Germline lookup yields CDR1 SQVTM and CDR2 ANQGSEA. The CDR3 DNA reads TGCAGCGTTAGCCAGGGGGGCCACTATGGCTACACCTTC. Translated: CSVSQGGHYGYTF.